This TCR beta chain was retrieved from a study of control samples from healthy donors and cancer patients. The data were produced by immunoSEQ multiplex PCR, yet TCRdb's version contains in-frame clones alone and is incomplete. The sample has 160,000 or so clones, about 90% seen once. CDR3 length: 13 residues. Germline CDR1 is SGDLS and CDR2 is YYNGEE. V was shortened by 3 bases and J by 4 bases, with 10 bases between the two germline ends. The sample taken for sequencing was blood. The chain carries TRBV9 and TRBJ2-5; possible D gene TRBD2, 5 bases. The receptor was isolated from a woman under 40 in good health. The CDR3, as DNA: TGTGCCAGCAGCGGAGCGGACGGAGAGACCCAGTACTTC. Its translation is CASSGADGETQYF.